This TCR beta chain stems from a study of control samples from healthy donors and cancer patients. Losses at the gene ends were 7 bases for V and 11 bases for J; bases not matched to a gene: 15. The germline CDR1 and CDR2 sequences are WSHSY and SAAADI. The CDR3 loop spans 15 amino acids. TCRdb keeps only in-frame clones here, not all; method: immunoSEQ multiplex PCR. Among 150,000 to 160,000 clones listed, about 94% were seen once. The chain couples TRBV10-2 to TRBJ1-2; 11 bases fit TRBD1. Sequencing was done on a sample of blood. The clonotype comes from a man aged 35-49 years in good health. Written as DNA, the CDR3 is TGCGCCAGCACACCAACGGGGACAGGGGGAGGTGGATACACCTTC. This gives the protein CASTPTGTGGGGYTF.